The 15 T cell receptor beta chains reported below all come from one sample, sequenced in a study of breast tumors, draining lymph nodes, adjacent tissues. TCRdb re-called the multiplex PCR reads with MiXCR, one entry per CDR3 protein. The sample shows about 270,000 distinct CDR3 sequences, more than 30% of them seen only once. Breast cancer patients provided tissue from their axillary draining lymph nodes. Material: axillary lymph node tissue. These TCRs come from a female donor with breast cancer. Some clones in this sample may be carry-over from other donors' samples.

In its sample, this clonotype was seen a few times. The genes are TRBV6-6 and TRBJ1-2, with D maybe TRBD1 (6 bases). Germline V gene lookup returns CDR1 MNHNY and CDR2 SVGAGI (reference sequence). The V and J ends lost 5 bases and 6 bases respectively, with 13 bases between them. CDR3 size: 13 residues. CDR3 nucleotides: TGTGCCAGCAGTCACGCGGACAGCGATGGCTACACCTTC. As protein: CASSHADSDGYTF.

Remarks on this clonotype: This may be a read error, as it is one base from a much larger clone. V and J are TRBV5-6 and TRBJ2-7; D is possibly TRBD1 (6 bases). This CDR3 contains 15 residues. The germline V gene has CDR1 SGHDT and CDR2 YYEEEE. The CDR3 DNA reads TGTGCCAGCAGCTTGGATAGAGGGGGTCGGGACGAGCAGTGCTTC. The encoded protein is CASSLDRGGRDEQCF.

This chain connects TRBV4-1 to TRBJ2-3; 7 positions agree with TRBD2. CDR1 MGHRA and CDR2 YSYEKL come from the germline V gene. The CDR3 runs 15 residues. V shed 1 base, J shed 5 bases, and the junction held 6 bases outside the gene matches. CDR3 sequence (DNA): TGCGCCAGCAGCCAAGGTCGGCGGGAGATAGATACGCAGTATTTT. Residues: CASSQGRREIDTQYF.

The rearrangement joins TRBV19 to TRBJ1-2; 10 positions agree with TRBD1. The CDR3 is made up of 13 amino acids. V shed 6 bases, J shed 5 bases, and the junction held 3 bases outside the gene matches. CDR1 and CDR2 from the germline V gene are LNHDA and SQIVND (reference sequence). The CDR3 loop reads CASRGQGLYGYTF. DNA for the CDR3: TGTGCCAGTAGGGGACAGGGGCTGTATGGCTACACCTTC.

This clonotype was seen ten or more times. The V gene is TRBV24-1, the J gene TRBJ2-1; D unresolved. The CDR3 totals 14 residues. With 10 bases removed from V and 0 bases from J, the gap between germline ends came to 12 bases. Germline CDR1 and CDR2: KGHDR and SFDVKD. In nucleotides, the CDR3 is TGTGCCACGAGCCCGCAGAGCTCCTACAATGAGCAGTTCTTC. This codes for CATSPQSSYNEQFF.

This clonotype has at least ten counts. The chain joins TRBV7-9 to TRBJ2-5; D not certain. The V end lost 3 bases, the J end lost 0 bases, and 5 bases lay between the germline ends. The CDR3 is made up of 13 amino acids. Germline-derived CDR1 and CDR2 are SEHNR and FQNEAQ (reference sequence). The CDR3, as DNA: TGTGCCAGCAGCTTTGAGTACCAAGAGACCCAGTACTTC. It codes for CASSFEYQETQYF. The variable domain in full, with the rest retrieved from reference TRBV7-9 and TRBJ2-5, is DTGVSQNPRHKITKRGQNVTFRCDPISEHNRLYWYRQTLGQGPEFLTYFQNEAQLEKSRLLSDRFSAERPKGSFSTLEIQRTEQGDSAMYLCASSFEYQETQYFGPGTRLLVL.

This clonotype was detected many times. The chain carries TRBV10-2 and TRBJ1-2, with D unresolved. Germline V gene lookup returns CDR1 WSHSY and CDR2 SAAADI. This CDR3 has 15 residues. The V gene lost 2 bases and the J gene lost 4 bases, with 14 bases spanning the gap. The CDR3 loop reads CASSERRETIYGYTF. In nucleotides, the CDR3 is TGCGCCAGCAGTGAGAGGAGGGAGACTATCTATGGCTACACCTTC.

With respect to this clonotype: An end of the junction differs from the germline gene, which may be a read error. V gene TRBV6-1 combines with J gene TRBJ2-2, with D possibly TRBD2 on 5 matching bases. The CDR3 loop spans 13 amino acids. The germline V gene encodes CDR1 MNHNS and CDR2 SASEGT. CDR3 DNA: TGTGCCAGCAGTCAACTCCCTCCCGGGGAGCTGCTTTTT. It specifies CASSQLPPGELLF.

In its sample, this clonotype was seen many times. The chain has TRBV19 and TRBJ2-7, with D possibly TRBD2 on 6 matching bases. The CDR3 is 13 amino acids. In germline, CDR1 is LNHDA, CDR2 SQIVND (reference sequence). Trimming cost V 1 base and J 3 bases, with 7 bases left between them. CDR3 in DNA: TGTGCCAGTAGTATAGGGCGGGACTACGAGCAGTACTTC. Residues: CASSIGRDYEQYF.

This clonotype was seen many times. The V call is TRBV10-3, the J call TRBJ2-1; TRBD2 matches 11 bases. The V gene's germline CDR1 is ENHRY and CDR2 SYGVKD. This CDR3 spans 16 amino acids. The J segment lost 7 bases and the V segment lost 6 bases, leaving 11 bases of the junction unmatched. CDR3 amino acids: CAIRPSLAGASNEQFF. DNA of the CDR3: TGTGCCATCAGGCCTTCACTAGCGGGAGCATCAAATGAGCAGTTCTTC.

This clonotype came up a few times. This may arise from a read error, as a much more abundant clone is one base away. The chain recombines TRBV20-1 with TRBJ2-1; perhaps TRBD2 as D (6 bases). Germline loops: CDR1 DFQATT, CDR2 SNEGSKA (reference sequence). The CDR3 contains 13 residues. CDR3: CGAGGGPRNEQFF. CDR3 bases: TGCGGTGCAGGCGGAGGGCCCAGAAATGAGCAGTTCTTC.

To note about this clonotype: A much larger clone lies a single base off, so this may be a read error. The chain couples TRBV5-1 to TRBJ2-1; 9 bases are shared with TRBD2. The CDR3 totals 15 residues. Germline CDR1 and CDR2: SGHRS and YFSETQ. As DNA, the CDR3 is TGCACCAGCAGTTCTACTAGCGGGCCCTACAATGAGCAGTTCTTC. It encodes CTSSSTSGPYNEQFF. Full variable domain (remainder filled in from reference TRBV5-1 and TRBJ2-1): KAGVTQTPRYLIKTRGQQVTLSCSPISGHRSVSWYQQTPGQGLQFLFEYFSETQRNKGNFPGRFSGRQFSNSRSEMNVSTLELGDSALYLCTSSSTSGPYNEQFFGPGTRLTVL.

A note on this clonotype: A much more abundant neighbour one base away suggests this may be a read error. The rearrangement joins TRBV4-1 to TRBJ2-7; 10 nucleotides agree with TRBD2. The CDR3 totals 16 residues. Germline V gives CDR1 MGHRA, CDR2 YSYEKL. In DNA, the CDR3 is TGCGCCAGCAACCAATTGGGGGCTAGCGGGAGACACGAGCAGTACTTC. Translated, it gives CASNQLGASGRHEQYF.

The sample holds many counts of this clonotype. CDR3 residues: CASRPGGGAYEQYF. The CDR3 region has the DNA TGCGCCAGCCGCCCGGGGGGGGGGGCCTACGAGCAGTACTTC. The rearrangement joins TRBV10-2 to TRBJ2-7; 8 bases line up with TRBD2. The CDR3 contains 14 residues. Germline V lookup: CDR1 WSHSY, CDR2 SAAADI. The V and J ends lost 8 bases and 2 bases, in that order; junction bases with no gene match: 8.

This clonotype was counted a few times. The chain carries TRBV27 and TRBJ1-2, with D uncertain. CDR1 MNHEY and CDR2 SMNVEV come from the germline V gene (reference sequence). The CDR3 extends over 15 amino acids. V lost 2 bases and J lost 7, with 17 bases in between. This CDR3 is CASSLNPGPRAGYTF. In nucleotides, the CDR3 is TGTGCCAGCAGTTTAAATCCAGGCCCTCGGGCTGGCTACACCTTC.